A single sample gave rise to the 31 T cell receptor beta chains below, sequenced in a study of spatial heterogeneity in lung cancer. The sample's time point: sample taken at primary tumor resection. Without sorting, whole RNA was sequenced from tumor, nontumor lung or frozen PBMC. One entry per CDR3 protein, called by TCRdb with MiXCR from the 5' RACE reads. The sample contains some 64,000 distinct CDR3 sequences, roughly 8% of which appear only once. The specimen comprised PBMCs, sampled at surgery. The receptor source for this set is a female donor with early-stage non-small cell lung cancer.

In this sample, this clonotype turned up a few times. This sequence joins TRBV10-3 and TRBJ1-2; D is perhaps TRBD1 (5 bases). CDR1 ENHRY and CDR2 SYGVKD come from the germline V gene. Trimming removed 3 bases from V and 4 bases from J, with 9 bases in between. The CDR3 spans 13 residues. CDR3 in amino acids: CAISERGLYGYTF. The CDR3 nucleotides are TGTGCCATCAGTGAAAGGGGCCTCTATGGCTACACCTTC.

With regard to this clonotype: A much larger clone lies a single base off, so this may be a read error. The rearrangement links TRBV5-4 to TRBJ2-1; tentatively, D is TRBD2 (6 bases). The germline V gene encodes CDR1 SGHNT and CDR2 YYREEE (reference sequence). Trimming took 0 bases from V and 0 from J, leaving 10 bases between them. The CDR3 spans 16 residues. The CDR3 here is CASSLATSLSYNEQFF. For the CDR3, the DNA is TGTGCCAGCAGCTTGGCCACTAGCCTCTCCTACAATGAGCAGTTCTTC.

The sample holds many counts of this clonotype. For the CDR3, the DNA is TGCGCCAGCAGCTTTGGTACCAGGGAGGGAAATGAAAAACTGTTTTTT. Amino acids: CASSFGTREGNEKLFF. J is TRBJ1-4 and V is TRBV5-1; maybe TRBD1 (5 bases). Trimming took off 2 bases at V and 5 bases at J, with 16 bases between the two ends. This CDR3 is 16 amino acids long. Germline lookup yields CDR1 SGHRS and CDR2 YFSETQ.

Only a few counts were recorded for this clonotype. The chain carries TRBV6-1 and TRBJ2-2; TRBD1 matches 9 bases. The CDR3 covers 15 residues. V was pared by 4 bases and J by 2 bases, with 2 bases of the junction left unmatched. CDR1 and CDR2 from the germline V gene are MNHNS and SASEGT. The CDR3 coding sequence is TGTGCCAGCAGTGTACAGGGGGCAAACACCGGGGAGCTGTTTTTT. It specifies CASSVQGANTGELFF.

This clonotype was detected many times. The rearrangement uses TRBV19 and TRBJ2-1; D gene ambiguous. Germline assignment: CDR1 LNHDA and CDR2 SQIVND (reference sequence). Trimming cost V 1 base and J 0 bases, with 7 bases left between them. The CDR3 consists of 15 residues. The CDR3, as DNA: TGTGCCAGTAGTATAGTCGTCCACTCCTACAATGAGCAGTTCTTC. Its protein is CASSIVVHSYNEQFF.

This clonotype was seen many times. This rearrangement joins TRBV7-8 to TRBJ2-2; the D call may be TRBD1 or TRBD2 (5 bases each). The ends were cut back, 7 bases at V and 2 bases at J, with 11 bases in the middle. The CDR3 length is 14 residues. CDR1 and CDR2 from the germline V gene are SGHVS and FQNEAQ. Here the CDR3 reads CASTPGPNTGELFF. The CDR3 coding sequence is TGTGCCAGCACCCCGGGACCTAACACCGGGGAGCTGTTTTTT. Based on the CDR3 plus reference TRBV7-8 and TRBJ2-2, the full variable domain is GAGVSQSPRYKVAKRGQDVALRCDPISGHVSLFWYQQALGQGPEFLTYFQNEAQLDKSGLPSDRFFAERPEGSVSTLKIQRTQQEDSAVYLCASTPGPNTGELFFGEGSRLTVL.

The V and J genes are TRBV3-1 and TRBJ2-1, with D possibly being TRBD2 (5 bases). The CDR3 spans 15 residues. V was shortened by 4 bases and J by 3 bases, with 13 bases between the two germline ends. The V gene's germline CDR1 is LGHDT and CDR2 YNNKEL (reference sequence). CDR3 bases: TGTGCCAGCAGCCCCTCAACCGGAGGCTACAATGAGCAGTTCTTC. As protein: CASSPSTGGYNEQFF.

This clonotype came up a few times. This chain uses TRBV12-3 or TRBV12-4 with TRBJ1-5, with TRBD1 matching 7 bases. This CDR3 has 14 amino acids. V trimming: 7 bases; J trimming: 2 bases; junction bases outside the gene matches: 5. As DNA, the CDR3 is TGTGCCAGCACCTGGGACAGAGGCAATCAGCCCCAGCATTTT. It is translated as CASTWDRGNQPQHF.

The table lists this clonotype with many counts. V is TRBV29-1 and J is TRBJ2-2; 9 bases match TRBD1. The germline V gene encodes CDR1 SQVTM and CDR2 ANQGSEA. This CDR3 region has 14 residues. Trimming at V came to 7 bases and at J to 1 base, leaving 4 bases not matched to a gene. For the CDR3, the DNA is TGCAGCGCACAGGGGGCAGGGAACACCGGGGAGCTGTTTTTT. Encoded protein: CSAQGAGNTGELFF.

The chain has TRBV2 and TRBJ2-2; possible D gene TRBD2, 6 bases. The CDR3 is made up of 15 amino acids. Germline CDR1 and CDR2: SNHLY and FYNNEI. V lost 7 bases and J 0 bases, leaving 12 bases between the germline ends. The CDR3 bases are TGTGCCAGCACCAGGGACTCTTCGAACACCGGGGAGCTGTTTTTT. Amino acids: CASTRDSSNTGELFF.

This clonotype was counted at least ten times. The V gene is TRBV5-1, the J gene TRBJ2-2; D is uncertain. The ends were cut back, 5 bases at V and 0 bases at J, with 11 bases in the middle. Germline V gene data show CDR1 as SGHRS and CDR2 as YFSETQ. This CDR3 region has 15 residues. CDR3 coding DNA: TGCGCCAGCAGTGCTGACCGAGCGAACACCGGGGAGCTGTTTTTT. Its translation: CASSADRANTGELFF.

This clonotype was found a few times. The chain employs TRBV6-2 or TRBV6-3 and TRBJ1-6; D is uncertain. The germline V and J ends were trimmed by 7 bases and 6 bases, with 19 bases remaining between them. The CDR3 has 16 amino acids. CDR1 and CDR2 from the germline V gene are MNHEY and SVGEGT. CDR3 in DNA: TGTGCCAGCACTGATGGACGGAGGCTAATTAATTCACCCCTCCACTTT. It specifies CASTDGRRLINSPLHF.

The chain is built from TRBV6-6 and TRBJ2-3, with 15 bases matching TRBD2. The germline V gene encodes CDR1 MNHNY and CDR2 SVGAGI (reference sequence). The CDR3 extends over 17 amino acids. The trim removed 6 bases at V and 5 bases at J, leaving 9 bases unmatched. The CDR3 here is CASSRGLAGGLGDTQYF. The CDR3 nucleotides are TGTGCCAGCAGCCGAGGACTAGCGGGGGGGCTGGGAGATACGCAGTATTTT.

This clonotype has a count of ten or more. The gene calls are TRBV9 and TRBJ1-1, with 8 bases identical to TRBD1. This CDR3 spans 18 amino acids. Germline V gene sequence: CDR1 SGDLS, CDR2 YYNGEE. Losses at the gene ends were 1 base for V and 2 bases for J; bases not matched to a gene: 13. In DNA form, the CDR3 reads TGTGCCAGCAGCGTAAAAGCCACTCCGGACAGGGTCAACACTGAAGCTTTCTTT. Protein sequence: CASSVKATPDRVNTEAFF.

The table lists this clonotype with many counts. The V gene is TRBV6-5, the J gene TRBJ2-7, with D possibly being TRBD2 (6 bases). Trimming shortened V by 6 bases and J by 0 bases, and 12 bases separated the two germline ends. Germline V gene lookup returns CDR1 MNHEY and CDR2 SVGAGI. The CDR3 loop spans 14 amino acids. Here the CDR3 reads CASRTDGSSYEQYF. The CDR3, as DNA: TGTGCCAGCAGGACGGACGGGAGCTCCTACGAGCAGTACTTC.

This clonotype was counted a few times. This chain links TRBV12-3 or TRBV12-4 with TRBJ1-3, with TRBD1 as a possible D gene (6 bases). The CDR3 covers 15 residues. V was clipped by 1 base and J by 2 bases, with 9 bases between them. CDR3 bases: TGTGCCAGCAGTTTAGAACAGGGTACTGGAAACACCATATATTTT. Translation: CASSLEQGTGNTIYF.

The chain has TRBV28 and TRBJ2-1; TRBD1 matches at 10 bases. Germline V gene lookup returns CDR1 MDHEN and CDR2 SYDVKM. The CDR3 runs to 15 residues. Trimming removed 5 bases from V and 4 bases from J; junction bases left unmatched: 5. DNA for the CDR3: TGTGCCAGCAGTACCCGGGACAGGGGTTACAATGAGCAGTTCTTC. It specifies CASSTRDRGYNEQFF.

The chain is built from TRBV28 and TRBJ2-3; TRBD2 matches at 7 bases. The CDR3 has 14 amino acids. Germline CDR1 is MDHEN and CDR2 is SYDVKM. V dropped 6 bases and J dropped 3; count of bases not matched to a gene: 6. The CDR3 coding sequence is TGTGCCAGCAGGCGACCCGGGGGGACAGATACGCAGTATTTT. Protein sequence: CASRRPGGTDTQYF.

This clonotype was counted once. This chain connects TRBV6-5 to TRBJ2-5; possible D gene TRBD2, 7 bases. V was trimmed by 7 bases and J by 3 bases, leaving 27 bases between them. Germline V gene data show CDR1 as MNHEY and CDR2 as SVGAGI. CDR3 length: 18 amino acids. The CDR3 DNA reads TGTGCCAGCAACCCAGGGGTAGGCCTAGCGGAGAACAAAGAGACCCAGTACTTC. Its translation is CASNPGVGLAENKETQYF.

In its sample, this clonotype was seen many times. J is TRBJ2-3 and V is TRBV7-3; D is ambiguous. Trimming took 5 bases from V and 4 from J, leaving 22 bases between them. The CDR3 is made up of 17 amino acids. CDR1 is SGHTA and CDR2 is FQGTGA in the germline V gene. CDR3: CASSQRAFEDPSDTQYF. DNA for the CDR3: TGTGCCAGCAGCCAAAGGGCTTTTGAGGATCCCTCAGATACGCAGTATTTT.

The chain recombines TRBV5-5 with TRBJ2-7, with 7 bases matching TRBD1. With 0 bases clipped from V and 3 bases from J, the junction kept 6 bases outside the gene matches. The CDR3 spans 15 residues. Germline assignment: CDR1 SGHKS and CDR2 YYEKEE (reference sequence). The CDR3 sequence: CASSLGGGPLYEQYF. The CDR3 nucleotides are TGTGCCAGCAGCTTGGGAGGGGGCCCCCTCTACGAGCAGTACTTC.

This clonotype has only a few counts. The CDR3 sequence is CASSLGQGAGYTF. The DNA for the CDR3 is TGTGCCAGCAGCTTGGGACAGGGGGCAGGCTACACCTTC. This chain connects TRBV28 to TRBJ1-2; 12 nucleotides align to TRBD1. Germline CDR1 MDHEN, CDR2 SYDVKM. The CDR3 runs 13 residues. After removal of 6 bases from V and 8 bases from J, the junction contained 4 bases not matched to a gene.

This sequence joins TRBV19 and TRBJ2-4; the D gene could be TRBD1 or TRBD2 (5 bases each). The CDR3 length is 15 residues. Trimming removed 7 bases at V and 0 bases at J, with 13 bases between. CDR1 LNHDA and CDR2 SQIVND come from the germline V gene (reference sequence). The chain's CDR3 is CASKIGGIAKNIQYF. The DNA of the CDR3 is TGTGCCAGTAAAATTGGGGGAATAGCCAAAAACATTCAGTACTTC. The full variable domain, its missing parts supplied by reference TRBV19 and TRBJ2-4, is DGGITQSPKYLFRKEGQNVTLSCEQNLNHDAMYWYRQDPGQGLRLIYYSQIVNDFQKGDIAEGYSVSREKKESFPLTVTSAQKNPTAFYLCASKIGGIAKNIQYFGAGTRLSVL.

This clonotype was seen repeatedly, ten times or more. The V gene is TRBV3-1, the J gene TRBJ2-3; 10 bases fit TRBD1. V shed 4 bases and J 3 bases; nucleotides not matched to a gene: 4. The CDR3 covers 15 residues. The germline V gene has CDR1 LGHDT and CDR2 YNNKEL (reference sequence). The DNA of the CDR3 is TGTGCCAGCAGCCGGACAGGGGGTTTGACAGATACGCAGTATTTT. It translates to CASSRTGGLTDTQYF.

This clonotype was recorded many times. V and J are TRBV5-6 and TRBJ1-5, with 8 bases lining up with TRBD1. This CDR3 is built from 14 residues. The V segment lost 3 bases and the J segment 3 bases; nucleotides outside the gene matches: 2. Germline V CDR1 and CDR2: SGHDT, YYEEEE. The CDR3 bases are TGTGCCAGCAGCTCGGGACAGGTCAATCAGCCCCAGCATTTT. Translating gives CASSSGQVNQPQHF.

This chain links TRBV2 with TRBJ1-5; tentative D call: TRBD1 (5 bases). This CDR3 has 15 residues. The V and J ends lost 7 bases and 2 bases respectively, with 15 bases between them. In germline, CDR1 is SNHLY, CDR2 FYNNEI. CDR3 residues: CASTRDLGGNQPQHF. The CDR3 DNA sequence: TGTGCCAGCACCCGGGACCTAGGGGGCAATCAGCCCCAGCATTTT.

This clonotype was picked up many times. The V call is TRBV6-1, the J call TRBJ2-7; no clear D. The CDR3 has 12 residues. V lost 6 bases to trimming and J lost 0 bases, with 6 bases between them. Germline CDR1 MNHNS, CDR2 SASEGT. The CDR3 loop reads CASSLSSYEQYV. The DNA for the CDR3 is TGTGCCAGCAGCCTTAGCTCCTACGAGCAGTACGTC.

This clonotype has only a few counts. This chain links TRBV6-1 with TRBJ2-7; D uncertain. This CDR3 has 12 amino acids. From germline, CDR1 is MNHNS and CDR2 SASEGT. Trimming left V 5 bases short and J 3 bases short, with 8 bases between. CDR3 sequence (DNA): TGTGCCAGCAGTTACGCCATCTACGAGCAGTACGTC. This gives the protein CASSYAIYEQYV.

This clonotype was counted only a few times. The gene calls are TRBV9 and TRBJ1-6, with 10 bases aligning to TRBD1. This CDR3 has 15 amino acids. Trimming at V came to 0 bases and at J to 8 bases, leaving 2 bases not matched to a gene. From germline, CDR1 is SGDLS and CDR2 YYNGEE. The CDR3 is CASSVGGQGYSPLHF. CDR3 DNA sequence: TGTGCCAGCAGCGTAGGGGGACAGGGGTATTCACCCCTCCACTTT. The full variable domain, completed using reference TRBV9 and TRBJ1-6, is DSGVTQTPKHLITATGQRVTLRCSPRSGDLSVYWYQQSLDQGLQFLIQYYNGEERAKGNILERFSAQQFPDLHSELNLSSLELGDSALYFCASSVGGQGYSPLHFGNGTRLTVT.

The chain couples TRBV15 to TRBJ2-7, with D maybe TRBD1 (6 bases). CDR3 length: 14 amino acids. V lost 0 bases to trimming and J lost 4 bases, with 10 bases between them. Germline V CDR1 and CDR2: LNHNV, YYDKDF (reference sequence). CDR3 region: CATSREQGSYEQYV. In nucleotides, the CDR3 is TGTGCCACCAGCAGAGAACAGGGTTCATACGAGCAGTACGTC.

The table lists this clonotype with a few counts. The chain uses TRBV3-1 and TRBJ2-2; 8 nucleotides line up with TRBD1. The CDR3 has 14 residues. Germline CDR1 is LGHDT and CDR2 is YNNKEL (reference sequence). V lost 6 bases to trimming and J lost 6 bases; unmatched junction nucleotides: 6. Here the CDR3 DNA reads TGTGCCAGCAGGCTAGGGACAGGCGCCGGGGAGCTGTTTTTT. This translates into CASRLGTGAGELFF.